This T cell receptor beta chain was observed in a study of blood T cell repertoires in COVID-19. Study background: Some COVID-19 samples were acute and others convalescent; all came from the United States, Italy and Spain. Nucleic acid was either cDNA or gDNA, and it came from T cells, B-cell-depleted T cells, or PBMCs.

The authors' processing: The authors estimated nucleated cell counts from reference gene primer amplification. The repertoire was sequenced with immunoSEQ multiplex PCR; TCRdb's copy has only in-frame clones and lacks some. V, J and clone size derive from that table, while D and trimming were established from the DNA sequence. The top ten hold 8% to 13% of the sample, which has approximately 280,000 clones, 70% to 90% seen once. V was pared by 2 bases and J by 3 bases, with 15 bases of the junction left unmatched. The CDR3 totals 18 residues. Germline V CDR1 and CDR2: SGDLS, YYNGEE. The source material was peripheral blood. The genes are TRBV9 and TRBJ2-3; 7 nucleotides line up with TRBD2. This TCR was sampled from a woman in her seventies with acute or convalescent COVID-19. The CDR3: CASSVGRGRGERTDTQYF. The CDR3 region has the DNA TGTGCCAGCAGCGTGGGAAGGGGACGGGGGGAGAGAACAGATACGCAGTATTTT. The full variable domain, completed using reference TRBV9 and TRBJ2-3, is DSGVTQTPKHLITATGQRVTLRCSPRSGDLSVYWYQQSLDQGLQFLIQYYNGEERAKGNILERFSAQQFPDLHSELNLSSLELGDSALYFCASSVGRGRGERTDTQYFGPGTRLTVL.